These 23 T cell receptor beta chains came from one sample sequenced in a study of response to subunit inactivated influenza vaccine. Via MiXCR, TCRdb re-called the RT-PCR reads, giving one row per CDR3 protein. The data contain hundreds of thousands of distinct CDR3 sequences, 10% to 15% of them singletons. This specimen consisted of non-naive T cells sorted from PBMCs, obtained 14 days before vaccination. These receptors were taken from a man aged 45-65 years who received an inactivated influenza vaccine.

This clonotype came up many times. This chain links TRBV5-6 with TRBJ2-1, with D maybe TRBD2 (5 bases). This CDR3 has 16 amino acids. V was trimmed by 2 bases and J by 4 bases, leaving 16 bases between them. From germline, CDR1 is SGHDT and CDR2 YYEEEE. The CDR3 protein is CASSLSEIRRYNEQFF. The CDR3 bases are TGTGCCAGCAGCTTATCAGAAATCAGGAGGTACAATGAGCAGTTCTTC.

The V gene is TRBV20-1, the J gene TRBJ2-1, with D possibly TRBD1 on 6 matching bases. V was pared by 3 bases and J by 4 bases, with 16 bases between. Germline V gene lookup returns CDR1 DFQATT and CDR2 SNEGSKA (reference sequence). The CDR3 consists of 15 residues. This chain's CDR3 is CSARYREHWYNEQFF. The DNA for the CDR3 is TGCAGTGCTAGGTACAGGGAGCATTGGTACAATGAGCAGTTCTTC.

V gene TRBV29-1 combines with J gene TRBJ2-1; TRBD2 might be the D (6 bases). Trimming pared 6 bases from V and 8 bases from J, leaving 23 bases between. This CDR3 spans 15 amino acids. Germline V gene data show CDR1 as SQVTM and CDR2 as ANQGSEA. CDR3 region: CSVAVLALIQHEQFF. CDR3 coding DNA: TGCAGCGTAGCCGTCCTAGCGCTCATTCAGCATGAGCAGTTCTTC.

Many counts were recorded for this clonotype. V gene TRBV6-2 or TRBV6-3 combines with J gene TRBJ2-3; 9 bases line up with TRBD1. V gave up 6 bases and J gave up 5 bases; unmatched junction bases: 9. Germline CDR1 MNHEY, CDR2 SVGEGT. CDR3 length: 15 amino acids. CDR3 sequence: CASRPGTGWRDTQYF. The CDR3 DNA reads TGTGCCAGCAGGCCAGGGACAGGGTGGAGAGATACGCAGTATTTT.

The CDR3 loop reads CAISDPTSSNQPQHF. CDR3 nucleotides: TGTGCCATCAGTGATCCGACATCGAGCAATCAGCCCCAGCATTTT. This chain links TRBV10-3 with TRBJ1-5; D is undetermined. Trimming left V 3 bases short and J 1 base short, with 10 bases between. This CDR3 is built from 15 residues. CDR1 is ENHRY, CDR2 SYGVKD, per germline.

The chain joins TRBV7-6 to TRBJ1-1, with D maybe TRBD1 (6 bases). The germline V gene has CDR1 SGHVS and CDR2 FNYEAQ. V lost 4 bases and J lost 4, with 16 bases in between. CDR3 size: 15 residues. The CDR3 loop is CASSSPGGAGTEAFF. The CDR3, as DNA: TGTGCCAGCAGCTCACCGGGGGGCGCAGGCACTGAAGCTTTCTTT. The whole variable domain, remainder taken from reference TRBV7-6 and TRBJ1-1, is GAGVSQSPRYKVTKRGQDVALRCDPISGHVSLYWYRQALGQGPEFLTYFNYEAQQDKSGLPNDRFSAERPEGSISTLTIQRTEQRDSAMYRCASSSPGGAGTEAFFGQGTRLTVV.

There are a few counts of this clonotype. This chain links TRBV4-1 with TRBJ2-7, with D possibly called TRBD1 or TRBD2 (6 bases each). CDR3 length equals 15 residues. The V end was cut by 7 bases, the J end by 4 bases, with 20 bases between. The V gene's germline CDR1 is MGHRA and CDR2 YSYEKL. For the CDR3, the DNA is TGCGCCAGCACCCCGGGGGCTGGCCCCGAATACGAGCAGTACTTC. This gives the protein CASTPGAGPEYEQYF.

This clonotype was seen repeatedly, ten times or more. The CDR3 nucleotides are TGCGCCAGCAGCATTGGGACTAGCGGGGGCTGGGAGACCCAGTACTTC. This gives the protein CASSIGTSGGWETQYF. The J gene is TRBJ2-5, the V gene TRBV5-1; 14 positions agree with TRBD2. Germline CDR1 SGHRS, CDR2 YFSETQ. This CDR3 comprises 16 residues. V lost 4 bases to trimming and J lost 5 bases; unmatched junction nucleotides: 7.

This clonotype was seen only a few times. This sequence joins TRBV6-6 and TRBJ1-1; D is unresolved. This CDR3 region has 13 residues. Trimming took 6 bases from V and 4 from J, leaving 12 bases between them. Germline CDR1 and CDR2: MNHNY and SVGAGI (reference sequence). The CDR3 bases are TGTGCCAGCAGCGTGTTGCGGGGCACTGAAGCTTTCTTT. Translated: CASSVLRGTEAFF.

This clonotype appeared a few times. The chain joins TRBV11-1 to TRBJ2-5, with D possibly matching TRBD2 (6 bases). CDR3 length equals 21 residues. Germline V gene data show CDR1 as SGHAT and CDR2 as FQDESV (reference sequence). V was trimmed by 5 bases and J by 0 bases, leaving 31 bases between them. The CDR3 DNA is TGTGCCAGCAGCCCCTTCGGTGGGGGGAACGACCGACACTATTACCAAGAGACCCAGTACTTC. Translation gives CASSPFGGGNDRHYYQETQYF.

The chain is built from TRBV7-2 and TRBJ1-4, with D perhaps TRBD1 (5 bases). Per the germline V gene, CDR1 is SGHTA and CDR2 is FQGNSA. The V end was cut by 4 bases, the J end by 3 bases, with 9 bases between. This CDR3 has 14 residues. The CDR3 is CASSSDTSNEKLFF. The CDR3 DNA reads TGTGCCAGCAGCTCGGACACCTCTAATGAAAAACTGTTTTTT.

The chain uses TRBV20-1 and TRBJ2-5; D is perhaps TRBD2 (5 bases). With 5 bases removed from V and 5 bases from J, the gap between germline ends came to 18 bases. CDR3 length: 14 residues. CDR1 is DFQATT, CDR2 SNEGSKA, per germline (reference sequence). CDR3 region: CSAPKATGGETQYF. The DNA of the CDR3 is TGCAGTGCTCCTAAAGCCACTGGCGGGGAGACCCAGTACTTC.

This clonotype was detected many times. The CDR3 bases are TGCAGTCTACAGGGACTGAGGGATACGCAGTATTTT. This codes for CSLQGLRDTQYF. The V and J genes are TRBV20-1 and TRBJ2-3; D possibly matches TRBD1 or TRBD2 (6 bases each). The length of the CDR3 is 12 residues. Germline V gene data show CDR1 as DFQATT and CDR2 as SNEGSKA (reference sequence). Deletions cut 8 bases from V and 6 bases from J, with 15 bases between.

In this sample, this clonotype turned up a few times. This rearrangement joins TRBV5-1 to TRBJ2-1, with 10 bases fitting TRBD2. The CDR3 contains 17 residues. Germline CDR1 and CDR2: SGHRS and YFSETQ. Germline trimming cut 4 bases from V and 2 bases from J; bases unmatched to any gene: 9. In DNA, the CDR3 is TGCGCCAGCAGCCTGGGATCTAGCGGGGGAACCTACAATGAGCAGTTCTTC. Translating gives CASSLGSSGGTYNEQFF.

This clonotype was observed a handful of times. The gene calls are TRBV5-1 and TRBJ2-7; 7 bases are a match to TRBD2. CDR3 length: 15 residues. The germline V gene has CDR1 SGHRS and CDR2 YFSETQ. Trimming removed 4 bases from V and 1 base from J; junction bases left unmatched: 8. CDR3 sequence (DNA): TGCGCCAGCAGCCCCCAAGCGGGGTCATCCTACGAGCAGTACTTC. It codes for CASSPQAGSSYEQYF.

The V call is TRBV6-2 or TRBV6-3, the J call TRBJ2-7; D tentatively reads TRBD1 or TRBD2 (5 bases each). The CDR3 is 11 amino acids. With 10 bases removed from V and 4 bases from J, the gap between germline ends came to 11 bases. CDR1 and CDR2 (germline): MNHEY, SVGEGT. CDR3 region: CATWDAYEQYF. The CDR3 DNA is TGTGCCACCTGGGACGCGTACGAGCAGTACTTC.

This clonotype was seen more than once but under ten times. The rearrangement joins TRBV11-1 to TRBJ2-7; possibly TRBD1 for D (6 bases). The V end lost 3 bases, the J end lost 0 bases, and 15 bases lay between the germline ends. Germline CDR1 is SGHAT and CDR2 is FQDESV (reference sequence). The CDR3 sequence is 16 residues long. The CDR3, as DNA: TGTGCCAGCAGCTTGGGGGACACTATTACCTCCTACGAGCAGTACTTC. Translated, it gives CASSLGDTITSYEQYF.

This clonotype was counted only a few times. The chain uses TRBV10-3 and TRBJ1-1; no clear D. CDR3 length equals 16 residues. Germline CDR1 is ENHRY and CDR2 is SYGVKD. The V end was cut by 0 bases, the J end by 2 bases, with 13 bases between. The CDR3 DNA sequence: TGTGCCATCAGTGAGTCTATTTGGGCCTTAAACACTGAAGCTTTCTTT. Encoded protein: CAISESIWALNTEAFF.

This clonotype occurred a few times. V and J are TRBV5-1 and TRBJ1-1; 12 nucleotides match TRBD1. CDR3 length: 16 amino acids. Germline CDR1 SGHRS, CDR2 YFSETQ. V shed 4 bases and J 0 bases; nucleotides not matched to a gene: 4. The CDR3 nucleotides are TGCGCCAGCAGCGGCGGGACAGGGGGCTTGAACACTGAAGCTTTCTTT. Translation gives CASSGGTGGLNTEAFF.

This clonotype appeared a few times. J is TRBJ1-1 and V is TRBV20-1; D unresolved. The CDR3 extends over 13 amino acids. The germline V gene encodes CDR1 DFQATT and CDR2 SNEGSKA (reference sequence). Trimming pared 3 bases from V and 3 bases from J, leaving 11 bases between. The CDR3 spells CSARSGSYTEAFF. The CDR3, as DNA: TGCAGTGCTAGGTCCGGGTCGTACACTGAAGCTTTCTTT.

The sample holds a few counts of this clonotype. The rearrangement uses TRBV9 and TRBJ2-7; D is possibly TRBD1 (6 bases). The CDR3 is 13 amino acids. Germline assignment: CDR1 SGDLS and CDR2 YYNGEE. The V gene lost 0 bases and the J gene lost 6 bases, with 10 bases spanning the gap. CDR3 sequence: CASSVDFRGEQYF. CDR3 DNA sequence: TGTGCCAGCAGCGTAGATTTCAGGGGCGAGCAGTACTTC.

This clonotype was observed at least ten times. This rearrangement joins TRBV29-1 to TRBJ1-1, with D unresolved. Trimming removed 0 bases from V and 4 bases from J, with 15 bases in between. The CDR3 is 15 amino acids. Germline CDR1 SQVTM, CDR2 ANQGSEA. CDR3 amino acids: CSVEEDGVRSTEAFF. CDR3 DNA sequence: TGCAGCGTTGAAGAAGACGGGGTGAGGAGCACTGAAGCTTTCTTT.

This clonotype was counted many times. The V gene is TRBV27, the J gene TRBJ1-1, with 7 nucleotides matching TRBD1. Trimming removed 3 bases from V and 7 bases from J; junction bases left unmatched: 5. Germline V lookup: CDR1 MNHEY, CDR2 SMNVEV (reference sequence). The CDR3 is 13 residues long. CDR3 bases: TGTGCCAGCAGTTTTAGGGGGCCGGGTGAAGCTTTCTTT. Its translation: CASSFRGPGEAFF.